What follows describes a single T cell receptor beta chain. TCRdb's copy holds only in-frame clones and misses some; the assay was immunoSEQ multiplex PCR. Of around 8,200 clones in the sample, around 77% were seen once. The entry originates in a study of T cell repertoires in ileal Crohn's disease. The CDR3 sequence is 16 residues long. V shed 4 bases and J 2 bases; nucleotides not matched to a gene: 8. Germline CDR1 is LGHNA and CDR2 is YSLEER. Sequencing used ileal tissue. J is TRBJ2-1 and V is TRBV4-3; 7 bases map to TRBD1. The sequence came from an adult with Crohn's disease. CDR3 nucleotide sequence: TGCGCCAGCAGCCCCATGACAGGGCGTACCTACAATGAGCAGTTCTTC. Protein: CASSPMTGRTYNEQFF.